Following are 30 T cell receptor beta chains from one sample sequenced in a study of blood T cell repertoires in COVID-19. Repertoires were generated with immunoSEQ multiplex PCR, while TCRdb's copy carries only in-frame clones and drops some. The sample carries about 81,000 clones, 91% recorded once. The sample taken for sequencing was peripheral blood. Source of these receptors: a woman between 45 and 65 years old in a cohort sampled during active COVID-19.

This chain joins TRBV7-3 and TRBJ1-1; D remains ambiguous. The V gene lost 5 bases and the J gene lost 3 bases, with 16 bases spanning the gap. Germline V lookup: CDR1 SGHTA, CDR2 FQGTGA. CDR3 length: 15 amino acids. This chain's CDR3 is CASSVGSPGDTEAFF. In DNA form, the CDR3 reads TGTGCCAGCAGCGTAGGGAGCCCCGGGGACACTGAAGCTTTCTTT.

The CDR3, as DNA: TGTGCCAGCAGCGTAGGTAGCAGGGGTAACTATGGCTACACCTTC. Protein sequence: CASSVGSRGNYGYTF. V and J are TRBV9 and TRBJ1-2; D may be TRBD1 (6 bases). V was cut by 0 bases and J by 1 base, with 10 bases left in between. The CDR3 has 15 residues. Germline assignment: CDR1 SGDLS and CDR2 YYNGEE.

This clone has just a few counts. The CDR3 DNA follows: TGTGCCAGCATTGGAGGGAGAGGGTTTCAAGAGACCCAGTACTTC. Translating gives CASIGGRGFQETQYF. The rearrangement uses TRBV28 and TRBJ2-5; D is possibly TRBD2 (6 bases). In germline, CDR1 is MDHEN, CDR2 SYDVKM. V was shortened by 7 bases and J by 2 bases, with 17 bases between the two germline ends. The CDR3 covers 15 residues.

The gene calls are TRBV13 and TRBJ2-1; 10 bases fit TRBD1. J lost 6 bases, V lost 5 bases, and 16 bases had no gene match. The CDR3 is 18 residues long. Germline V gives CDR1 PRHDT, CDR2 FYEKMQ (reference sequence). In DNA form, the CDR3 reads TGTGCCAGCAGCGCCGCTCTACCCGGGACAGGGGCGATCAATGAGCAGTTCTTC. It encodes CASSAALPGTGAINEQFF.

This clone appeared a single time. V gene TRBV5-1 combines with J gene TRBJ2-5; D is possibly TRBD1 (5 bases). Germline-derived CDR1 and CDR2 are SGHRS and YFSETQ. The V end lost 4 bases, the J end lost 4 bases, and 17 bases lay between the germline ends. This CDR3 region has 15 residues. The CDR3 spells CASSPWTHPPETQYF. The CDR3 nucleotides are TGCGCCAGCAGCCCCTGGACACATCCCCCAGAGACCCAGTACTTC. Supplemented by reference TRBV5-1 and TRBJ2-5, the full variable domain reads KAGVTQTPRYLIKTRGQQVTLSCSPISGHRSVSWYQQTPGQGLQFLFEYFSETQRNKGNFPGRFSGRQFSNSRSEMNVSTLELGDSALYLCASSPWTHPPETQYFGPGTRLLVL.

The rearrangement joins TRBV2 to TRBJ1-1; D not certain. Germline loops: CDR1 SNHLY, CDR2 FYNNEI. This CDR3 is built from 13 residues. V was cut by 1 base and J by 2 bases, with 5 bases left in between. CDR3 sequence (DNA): TGTGCCAGCAGTGAAGGAGTTAACACTGAAGCTTTCTTT. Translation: CASSEGVNTEAFF.

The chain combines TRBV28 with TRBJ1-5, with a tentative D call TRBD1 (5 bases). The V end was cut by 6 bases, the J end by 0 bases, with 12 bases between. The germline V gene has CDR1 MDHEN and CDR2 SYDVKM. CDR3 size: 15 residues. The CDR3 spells CASSLGGYSNQPQHF. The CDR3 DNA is TGTGCCAGCAGCCTGGGGGGGTATAGCAATCAGCCCCAGCATTTT.

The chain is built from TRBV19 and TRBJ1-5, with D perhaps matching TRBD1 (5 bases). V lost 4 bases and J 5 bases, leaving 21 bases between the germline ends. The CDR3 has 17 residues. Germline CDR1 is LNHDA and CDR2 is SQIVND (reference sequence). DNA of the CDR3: TGTGCCAGTAGTAAGATGAGACTCGCGGACAATGATCAGCCCCAGCATTTT. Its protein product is CASSKMRLADNDQPQHF.

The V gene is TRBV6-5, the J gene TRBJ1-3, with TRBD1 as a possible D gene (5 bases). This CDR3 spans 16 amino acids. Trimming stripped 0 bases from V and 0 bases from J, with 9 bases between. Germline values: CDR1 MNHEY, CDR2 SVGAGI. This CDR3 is CASSYSVTVSGNTIYF. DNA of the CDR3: TGTGCCAGCAGTTACTCGGTGACAGTCTCTGGAAACACCATATATTTT.

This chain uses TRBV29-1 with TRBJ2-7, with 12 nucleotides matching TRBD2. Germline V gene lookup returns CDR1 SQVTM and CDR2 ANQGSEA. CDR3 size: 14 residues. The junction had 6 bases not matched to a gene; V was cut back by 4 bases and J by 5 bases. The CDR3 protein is CSVGVLAGGNEQYF. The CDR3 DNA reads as TGCAGCGTTGGGGTCCTAGCGGGAGGGAACGAGCAGTACTTC.

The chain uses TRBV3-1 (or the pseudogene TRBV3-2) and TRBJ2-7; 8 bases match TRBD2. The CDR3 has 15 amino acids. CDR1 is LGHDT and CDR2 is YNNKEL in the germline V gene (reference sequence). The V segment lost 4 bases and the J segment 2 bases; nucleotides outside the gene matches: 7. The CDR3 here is CASSPAGAGAYEQYF. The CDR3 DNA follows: TGTGCCAGCAGCCCCGCGGGAGCGGGGGCCTACGAGCAGTACTTC.

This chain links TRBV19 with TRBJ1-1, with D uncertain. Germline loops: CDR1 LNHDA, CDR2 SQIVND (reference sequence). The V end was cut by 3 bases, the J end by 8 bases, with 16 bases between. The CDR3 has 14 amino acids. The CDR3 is CASSMYQALSEAFF. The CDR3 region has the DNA TGTGCCAGTAGTATGTATCAGGCTTTATCCGAAGCTTTCTTT.

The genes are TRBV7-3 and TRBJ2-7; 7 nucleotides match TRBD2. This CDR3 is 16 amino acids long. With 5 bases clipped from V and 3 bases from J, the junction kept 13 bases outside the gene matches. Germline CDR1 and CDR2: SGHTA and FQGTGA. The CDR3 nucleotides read TGTGCCAGCAGCCCATCCGCGGAGCGGGGAAGCTACGAGCAGTACTTC. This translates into CASSPSAERGSYEQYF.

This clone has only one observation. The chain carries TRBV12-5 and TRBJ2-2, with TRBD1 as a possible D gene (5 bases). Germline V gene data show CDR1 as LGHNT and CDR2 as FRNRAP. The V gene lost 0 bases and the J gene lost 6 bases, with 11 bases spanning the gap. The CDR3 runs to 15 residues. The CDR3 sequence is CASGLVRDLAGELFF. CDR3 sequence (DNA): TGTGCTAGTGGTTTGGTCAGGGATCTGGCCGGGGAGCTGTTTTTT. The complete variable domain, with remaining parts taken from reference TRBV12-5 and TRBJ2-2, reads DARVTQTPRHKVTEMGQEVTMRCQPILGHNTVFWYRQTMMQGLELLAYFRNRAPLDDSGMPKDRFSAEMPDATLATLKIQPSEPRDSAVYFCASGLVRDLAGELFFGEGSRLTVL.

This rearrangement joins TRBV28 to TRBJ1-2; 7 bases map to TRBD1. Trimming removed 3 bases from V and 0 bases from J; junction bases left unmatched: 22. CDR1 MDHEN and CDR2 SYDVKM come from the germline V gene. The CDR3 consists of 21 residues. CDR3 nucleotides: TGTGCCAGCAGTTTCATAAGACAGGGATTTCCAATCCTGTTAGCTAACTATGGCTACACCTTC. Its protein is CASSFIRQGFPILLANYGYTF.

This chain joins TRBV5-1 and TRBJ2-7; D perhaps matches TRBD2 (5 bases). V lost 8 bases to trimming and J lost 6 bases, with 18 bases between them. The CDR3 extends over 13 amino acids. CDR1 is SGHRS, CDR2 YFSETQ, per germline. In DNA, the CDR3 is TGCGCCAGTTATAGACAAGAGGGCGCCGAGCAGTACTTC. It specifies CASYRQEGAEQYF.

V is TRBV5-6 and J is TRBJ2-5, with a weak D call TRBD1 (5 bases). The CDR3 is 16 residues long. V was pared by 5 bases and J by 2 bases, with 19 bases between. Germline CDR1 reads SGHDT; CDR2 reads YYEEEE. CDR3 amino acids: CASRLGPRLRQETQYF. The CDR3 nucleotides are TGTGCCAGCAGACTGGGGCCCCGGCTCCGACAAGAGACCCAGTACTTC.

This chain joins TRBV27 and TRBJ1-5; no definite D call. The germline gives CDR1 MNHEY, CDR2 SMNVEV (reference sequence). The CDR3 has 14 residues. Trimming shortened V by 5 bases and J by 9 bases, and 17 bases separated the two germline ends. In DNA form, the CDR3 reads TGTGCCAGCAGTCCGGACCGTGCGGGTGTGCCCCAGCATTTT. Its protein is CASSPDRAGVPQHF.

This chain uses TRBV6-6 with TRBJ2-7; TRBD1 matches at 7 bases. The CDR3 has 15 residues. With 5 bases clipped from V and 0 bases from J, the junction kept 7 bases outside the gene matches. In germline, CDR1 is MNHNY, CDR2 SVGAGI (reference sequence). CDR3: CASSGPRQGSYEQYF. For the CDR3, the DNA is TGTGCCAGCAGTGGTCCAAGACAGGGCTCCTACGAGCAGTACTTC.

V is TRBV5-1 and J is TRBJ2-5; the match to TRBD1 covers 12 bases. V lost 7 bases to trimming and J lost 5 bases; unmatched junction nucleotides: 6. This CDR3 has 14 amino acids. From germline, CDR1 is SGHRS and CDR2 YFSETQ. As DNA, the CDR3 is TGCGCCAGCGGGACAGGGGGCGCGGGGGAGACCCAGTACTTC. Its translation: CASGTGGAGETQYF.

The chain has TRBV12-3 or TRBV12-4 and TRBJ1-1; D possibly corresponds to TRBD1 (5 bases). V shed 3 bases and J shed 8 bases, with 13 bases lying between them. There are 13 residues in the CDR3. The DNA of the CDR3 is TGTGCCAGCAGTTTTTATAAGGGGCTAGAAGCTTTCTTT. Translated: CASSFYKGLEAFF.

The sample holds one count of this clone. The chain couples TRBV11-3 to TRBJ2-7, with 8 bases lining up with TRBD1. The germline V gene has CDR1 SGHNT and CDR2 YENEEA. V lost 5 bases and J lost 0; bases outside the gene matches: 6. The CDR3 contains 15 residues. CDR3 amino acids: CASSPGQGRSYEQYF. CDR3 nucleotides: TGTGCCAGCAGCCCCGGACAGGGCCGCTCCTACGAGCAGTACTTC.

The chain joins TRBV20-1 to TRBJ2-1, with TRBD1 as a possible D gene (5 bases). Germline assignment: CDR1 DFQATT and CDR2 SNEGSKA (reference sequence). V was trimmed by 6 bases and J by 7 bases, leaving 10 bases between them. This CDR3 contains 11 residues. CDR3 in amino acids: CSANRQNEQFF. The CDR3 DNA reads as TGCAGTGCAAATCGACAGAATGAGCAGTTCTTC.

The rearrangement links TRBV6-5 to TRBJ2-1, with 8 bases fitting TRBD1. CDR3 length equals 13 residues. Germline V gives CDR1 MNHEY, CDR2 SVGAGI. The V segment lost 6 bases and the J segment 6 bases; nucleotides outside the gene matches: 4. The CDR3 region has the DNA TGTGCCAGCAGCCAAACAGGGGGCAATGAGCAGTTCTTC. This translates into CASSQTGGNEQFF.

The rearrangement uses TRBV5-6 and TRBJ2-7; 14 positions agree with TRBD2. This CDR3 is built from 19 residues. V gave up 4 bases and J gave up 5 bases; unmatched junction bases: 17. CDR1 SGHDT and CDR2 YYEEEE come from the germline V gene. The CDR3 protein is CASSKQKNGTSGSPHEQYF. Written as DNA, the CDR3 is TGTGCCAGCAGCAAGCAGAAAAACGGGACTAGCGGGAGTCCCCACGAGCAGTACTTC.

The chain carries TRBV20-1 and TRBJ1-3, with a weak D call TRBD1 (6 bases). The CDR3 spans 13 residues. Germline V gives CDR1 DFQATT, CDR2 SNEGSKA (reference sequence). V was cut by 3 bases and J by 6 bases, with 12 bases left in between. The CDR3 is CSASHQGLNTIYF. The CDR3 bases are TGCAGTGCTAGTCACCAGGGGCTAAACACCATATATTTT.

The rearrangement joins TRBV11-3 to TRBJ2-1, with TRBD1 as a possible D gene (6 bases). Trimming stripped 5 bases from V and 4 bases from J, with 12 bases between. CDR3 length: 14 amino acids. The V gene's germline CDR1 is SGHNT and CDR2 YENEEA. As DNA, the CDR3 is TGTGCCAGCAGCATCGGGACACCGTACAATGAGCAGTTCTTC. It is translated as CASSIGTPYNEQFF.

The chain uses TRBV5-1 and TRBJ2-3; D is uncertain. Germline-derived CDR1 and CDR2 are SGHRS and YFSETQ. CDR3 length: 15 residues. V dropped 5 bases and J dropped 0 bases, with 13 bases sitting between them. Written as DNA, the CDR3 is TGCGCCAGCAGTTACCGACACACTAGCACAGATACGCAGTATTTT. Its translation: CASSYRHTSTDTQYF.

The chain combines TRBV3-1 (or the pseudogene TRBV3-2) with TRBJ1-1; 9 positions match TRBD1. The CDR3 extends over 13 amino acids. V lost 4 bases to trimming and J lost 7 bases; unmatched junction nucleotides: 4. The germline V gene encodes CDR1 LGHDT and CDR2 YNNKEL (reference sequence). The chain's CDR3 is CASSLQGAGEAFF. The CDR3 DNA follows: TGTGCCAGCAGCCTACAGGGGGCGGGTGAAGCTTTCTTT.

CDR3 nucleotides: TGCGCCAGCAGCTCAGGGACAGCTCAAGAGACCCAGTACTTC. Amino acids: CASSSGTAQETQYF. The J gene is TRBJ2-5, the V gene TRBV5-1; 7 nucleotides agree with TRBD1. This CDR3 is built from 14 residues. CDR1 SGHRS and CDR2 YFSETQ come from the germline V gene. With V trimmed by 3 bases and J by 2 bases, 4 bases remained unmatched. The full variable domain, with the rest looked up from reference TRBV5-1 and TRBJ2-5, is KAGVTQTPRYLIKTRGQQVTLSCSPISGHRSVSWYQQTPGQGLQFLFEYFSETQRNKGNFPGRFSGRQFSNSRSEMNVSTLELGDSALYLCASSSGTAQETQYFGPGTRLLVL.